The clone carrying this T cell receptor beta chain appeared a single time. The entry originates in a study of blood T cell repertoires in COVID-19. Background on the study: The study drew acute and convalescent COVID-19 samples from the United States, Italy and Spain.

The germline V and J ends were trimmed by 0 bases and 0 bases, with 7 bases remaining between them. This CDR3 comprises 15 residues. In germline, CDR1 is WNHNN, CDR2 SYGVQD (reference sequence). Per the original methods: From reference gene primer amplification, estimates of nucleated cell counts were derived. Method: immunoSEQ multiplex PCR; TCRdb's copy keeps in-frame clones and lacks some. The V and J calls and clone size are taken from that table; D and trimming were inferred from the DNA. The table records around 97,000 clones, around 90% of them present only once. The specimen was peripheral blood. The receptor comes from a woman of 80 years or more in a cohort sampled during active COVID-19. This chain connects TRBV10-1 to TRBJ2-3; D not resolved. CDR3 sequence: CASSESLVSTDTQYF. In DNA, the CDR3 is TGCGCCAGCAGTGAGTCGCTAGTCAGCACAGATACGCAGTATTTT.